The next 17 T cell receptor beta chains were all read from a single sample in a study of cytomegalovirus exposure and HLA in healthy donors (TCRdb year 2017). The receptor library was made with the immunoSEQ multiplex PCR assay. For the multiplex PCR, a mixture combining 60 forward primers for TCR Vbeta segments and 13 reverse primers for TCR Jbeta segments was used. Entries here come from immuneACCESS through TCRdb and include only in-frame sequences with V and J called. Some clones fail to appear in such tables; in the studies checked, an unresolved V gene covers under half of the shortfall, and the cause of the remainder is unknown. The sample table lists about 100,000 clones, around 80% of them with a count of one. The top ten constitute less than 0.95% of the sample. Specimen: PBMCs. The source is a woman in her sixties in good health and CMV-seronegative.

In regard to this clone: In the same sample, other DNA sequences code for this CDR3. The V gene is TRBV5-1, the J gene TRBJ2-5; 12 bases match TRBD2. This CDR3 region has 15 residues. Germline assignment: CDR1 SGHRS and CDR2 YFSETQ. V was clipped by 1 base and J by 5 bases; unmatched bases: 3. The CDR3 DNA reads TGCGCCAGCAGCTTGCTAGCGGGAGGGCAGGAGACCCAGTACTTC. Its protein product is CASSLLAGGQETQYF. Filled out from reference TRBV5-1 and TRBJ2-5, the complete variable domain reads KAGVTQTPRYLIKTRGQQVTLSCSPISGHRSVSWYQQTPGQGLQFLFEYFSETQRNKGNFPGRFSGRQFSNSRSEMNVSTLELGDSALYLCASSLLAGGQETQYFGPGTRLLVL.

V is TRBV11-2 and J is TRBJ1-4; 10 nucleotides line up with TRBD1. The germline gives CDR1 SGHAT, CDR2 FQNNGV. The CDR3 is 14 residues long. Trimming took 5 bases from V and 14 from J; bases not matched to a gene: 11. The CDR3 coding sequence is TGTGCCAGCAGCCCACCCGGGACAGGGGATTCGCTGTTTTTT. This encodes CASSPPGTGDSLFF.

This sequence joins TRBV9 and TRBJ2-5; 8 nucleotides match TRBD2. The CDR3 has 14 residues. With 4 bases clipped from V and 4 bases from J, the junction kept 6 bases outside the gene matches. From germline, CDR1 is SGDLS and CDR2 YYNGEE. CDR3 region: CASSPGTRAETQYF. Here the CDR3 DNA reads TGTGCCAGCAGCCCAGGGACTAGGGCAGAGACCCAGTACTTC.

V gene TRBV5-6 combines with J gene TRBJ2-5; D is uncertain. Deletions cut 1 base from V and 2 bases from J, with 18 bases between. The CDR3 contains 17 residues. CDR1 is SGHDT, CDR2 YYEEEE, per germline. The CDR3, as DNA: TGTGCCAGCAGCTTGATGCTAGACGCCAGACCTCAAGAGACCCAGTACTTC. Its protein is CASSLMLDARPQETQYF. Complete variable domain (other parts from reference TRBV5-6 and TRBJ2-5): DAGVTQSPTHLIKTRGQQVTLRCSPKSGHDTVSWYQQALGQGPQFIFQYYEEEERQRGNFPDRFSGHQFPNYSSELNVNALLLGDSALYLCASSLMLDARPQETQYFGPGTRLLVL.

The chain is built from TRBV5-4 and TRBJ1-3; D is unresolved. The CDR3 sequence is 15 residues long. The V end lost 1 base, the J end lost 0 bases, and 8 bases lay between the germline ends. The germline CDR1 and CDR2 sequences are SGHNT and YYREEE (reference sequence). The CDR3 spells CASSLNSFSGNTIYF. DNA of the CDR3: TGTGCCAGCAGCTTGAACTCCTTCTCTGGAAACACCATATATTTT.

V usage is TRBV5-1 and J usage is TRBJ2-1; 8 nucleotides line up with TRBD1. The germline V gene encodes CDR1 SGHRS and CDR2 YFSETQ. Trimming at V came to 5 bases and at J to 9 bases, leaving 16 bases not matched to a gene. The CDR3 contains 16 residues. The CDR3 reads CASSTPDRVNRGEQFF. The CDR3 DNA follows: TGCGCCAGCAGTACTCCGGACAGGGTAAATAGGGGTGAGCAGTTCTTC. The whole variable domain, remainder taken from reference TRBV5-1 and TRBJ2-1, is KAGVTQTPRYLIKTRGQQVTLSCSPISGHRSVSWYQQTPGQGLQFLFEYFSETQRNKGNFPGRFSGRQFSNSRSEMNVSTLELGDSALYLCASSTPDRVNRGEQFFGPGTRLTVL.

The rearrangement links TRBV5-1 to TRBJ1-1, with TRBD1 as a possible D gene (5 bases). Per the germline V gene, CDR1 is SGHRS and CDR2 is YFSETQ. The CDR3 consists of 14 residues. The V end was cut by 2 bases, the J end by 0 bases, with 8 bases between. The CDR3 reads CASSLGVLNTEAFF. CDR3 coding DNA: TGCGCCAGCAGCTTAGGGGTCTTGAACACTGAAGCTTTCTTT.

J is TRBJ1-4 and V is TRBV5-1; no reliable D call. Trimming pared 5 bases from V and 8 bases from J, leaving 16 bases between. This CDR3 spans 14 amino acids. Germline loops: CDR1 SGHRS, CDR2 YFSETQ. CDR3 DNA: TGCGCCAGCAGTTTTGCGTCCTTACAGGAAAAACTGTTTTTT. Its protein product is CASSFASLQEKLFF.

The chain recombines TRBV7-9 with TRBJ2-7; 11 bases match TRBD2. This CDR3 contains 15 residues. Germline V gene data show CDR1 as SEHNR and CDR2 as FQNEAQ (reference sequence). V shed 4 bases and J 1 base; nucleotides not matched to a gene: 3. The CDR3 nucleotides are TGTGCCAGCAGCTACACTAGCGGGAGATCCTACGAGCAGTACTTC. Its protein product is CASSYTSGRSYEQYF.

The J gene is TRBJ2-3, the V gene TRBV27; tentatively, D is TRBD1 (6 bases). CDR1 is MNHEY, CDR2 SMNVEV, per germline (reference sequence). The CDR3 runs 13 residues. The ends were cut back, 4 bases at V and 3 bases at J, with 8 bases in the middle. CDR3 sequence (DNA): TGTGCCAGCAGTTCAGGGGCAACAGATACGCAGTATTTT. It codes for CASSSGATDTQYF.

The V and J genes are TRBV5-1 and TRBJ2-5; 7 nucleotides agree with TRBD2. Germline CDR1 reads SGHRS; CDR2 reads YFSETQ. This CDR3 has 15 residues. After removal of 4 bases from V and 7 bases from J, the junction contained 13 bases not matched to a gene. This CDR3 reads CASSPPGTGGGTQYF. The CDR3 nucleotides are TGCGCCAGCAGCCCACCCGGGACGGGCGGGGGGACCCAGTACTTC.

The chain links TRBV6-1 to TRBJ1-1; D may be TRBD1 (5 bases). CDR1 is MNHNS, CDR2 SASEGT, per germline. The V and J ends lost 10 bases and 3 bases respectively, with 9 bases between them. This CDR3 spans 11 amino acids. DNA of the CDR3: TGTGCCATCGGGGGGTACACTGAAGCTTTCTTT. As protein: CAIGGYTEAFF.

This rearrangement joins TRBV30 to TRBJ2-1; 7 bases are a match to TRBD1. V dropped 2 bases and J dropped 8; count of bases not matched to a gene: 9. CDR1 GTSNPN and CDR2 SVGIG come from the germline V gene (reference sequence). This CDR3 has 14 amino acids. This chain's CDR3 is CAWSSSLDRDEQFF. The CDR3, as DNA: TGTGCCTGGAGTTCCTCCCTCGACAGGGATGAGCAGTTCTTC. The whole variable domain, filled in from reference TRBV30 and TRBJ2-1, reads SQTIHQWPATLVQPVGSPLSLECTVEGTSNPNLYWYRQAAGRGLQLLFYSVGIGQISSEVPQNLSASRPQDRQFILSSKKLLLSDSGFYLCAWSSSLDRDEQFFGPGTRLTVL.

The V and J genes are TRBV6-6 and TRBJ2-7; 12 bases match TRBD2. This CDR3 region has 16 residues. Unmatched junction bases numbered 4, after V lost 1 base and J lost 3 bases. CDR1 is MNHNY, CDR2 SVGAGI, per germline (reference sequence). The CDR3 sequence: CASSYWGLAGYYEQYF. In DNA, the CDR3 is TGTGCCAGCAGTTACTGGGGACTAGCGGGCTACTACGAGCAGTACTTC.

The gene calls are TRBV5-1 and TRBJ1-3; D not certain. Germline CDR1 is SGHRS and CDR2 is YFSETQ. Trimming took off 4 bases at V and 0 bases at J, with 14 bases between the two ends. The CDR3 covers 16 residues. Written as DNA, the CDR3 is TGCGCCAGCAGCCTGGGTCTGGGAGACTCTGGAAACACCATATATTTT. This encodes CASSLGLGDSGNTIYF.

V is TRBV5-1 and J is TRBJ2-7; a possible D gene is TRBD2 (5 bases). Germline V gives CDR1 SGHRS, CDR2 YFSETQ. V lost 0 bases to trimming and J lost 3 bases, with 10 bases between them. The CDR3 spans 14 residues. This CDR3 reads CASSLEGRSYEQYF. DNA of the CDR3: TGCGCCAGCAGCTTGGAAGGGAGAAGCTACGAGCAGTACTTC.

The chain couples TRBV11-2 to TRBJ1-6, with 7 bases identical to TRBD1. The V and J ends lost 4 bases and 7 bases, in that order; junction bases with no gene match: 10. This CDR3 is 16 amino acids long. CDR1 and CDR2 (germline): SGHAT, FQNNGV. CDR3 nucleotides: TGTGCCAGCAGCTCGAGACAGGGTAGTTGGAATTCACCCCTCCACTTT. Amino acid sequence: CASSSRQGSWNSPLHF.